These 7 T cell receptor beta chains were sequenced from one sample in a study of CD8+ T cells in alopecia areata (dated by TCRdb to about 2018). Library preparation employed the immunoSEQ multiplex PCR assay. RNA was extracted from all samples and reverse transcribed into cDNA, which served as template for TCR sequencing. The source is immuneACCESS, and TCRdb retained only in-frame sequences with V and J called. Part of the clones is not carried over; for the studies checked, unresolved V genes explain less than half of this, and the remainder is unexplained. The sample includes around 150,000 clones, with around three fifths observed a single time. The ten largest make up over 12% of the sample. Explained via the paper, the time point label denotes: around 22 weeks on oral tofacitinib. The treatment or condition label, as the study defines it: oral pan-JAK inhibitor, 5-10 mg twice daily. Sequencing was performed on CD4+ T cells sorted from blood, taken at week 24, from a patient treated with tofacitinib. Receptors were obtained from a human donor with alopecia areata.

The rearrangement joins TRBV29-1 to TRBJ1-2; D unclear. The ends were cut back, 2 bases at V and 6 bases at J, with 7 bases in the middle. Germline V CDR1 and CDR2: SQVTM, ANQGSEA. The CDR3 has 11 residues. CDR3 protein: CSVELGDGYTF. CDR3 in DNA: TGCAGCGTTGAATTGGGTGATGGCTACACCTTC.

The genes are TRBV7-9 and TRBJ2-4; 15 bases map to TRBD2. The CDR3 runs 16 residues. Looked up from germline, CDR1 is SEHNR and CDR2 is FQNEAQ (reference sequence). V was clipped by 4 bases and J by 6 bases; unmatched bases: 4. The CDR3 protein is CASSSGTSGGSNIQYF. The CDR3 DNA reads as TGTGCCAGCAGCTCGGGGACTAGCGGGGGGTCAAACATTCAGTACTTC.

This chain connects TRBV29-1 to TRBJ2-7; no definite D call. The length of the CDR3 is 14 residues. Germline V gene lookup returns CDR1 SQVTM and CDR2 ANQGSEA. Trimming stripped 7 bases from V and 0 bases from J, with 16 bases between. The CDR3 region has the DNA TGCAGCGCCGTTGGTAGGGAAAGCTCCTACGAGCAGTACTTC. Residues: CSAVGRESSYEQYF.

The chain uses TRBV5-6 and TRBJ1-6; no clear D. The V and J ends lost 0 bases and 5 bases respectively, with 6 bases between them. The CDR3 extends over 14 amino acids. CDR1 is SGHDT and CDR2 is YYEEEE in the germline V gene. CDR3 amino acids: CASSLVGNNSPLHF. As DNA, the CDR3 is TGTGCCAGCAGCTTGGTGGGTAATAATTCACCCCTCCACTTT.

This rearrangement joins TRBV30 to TRBJ1-3, with D uncertain. The germline gives CDR1 GTSNPN, CDR2 SVGIG (reference sequence). The CDR3 has 14 amino acids. Between the trimmed V and J ends, which lost 0 bases and 4 bases, there was a span of 10 bases. CDR3 in amino acids: CAWSVRGLGNTIYF. For the CDR3, the DNA is TGTGCCTGGAGTGTACGGGGTCTAGGAAACACCATATATTTT.

A few counts support this clone. This chain connects TRBV7-6 to TRBJ2-3, with D maybe TRBD2 (7 bases). CDR3 length equals 16 residues. Germline lookup yields CDR1 SGHVS and CDR2 FNYEAQ. The germline V and J ends were trimmed by 2 bases and 5 bases, with 17 bases remaining between them. CDR3 in DNA: TGTGCCAGCAGCTTAATGGGGGGGGGCCAGGGAGATACGCAGTATTTT. Protein: CASSLMGGGQGDTQYF.

J is TRBJ2-2 and V is TRBV30, with a possible D match to TRBD1 (6 bases). V gave up 1 base and J gave up 6 bases, with 6 bases separating them. The germline V gene encodes CDR1 GTSNPN and CDR2 SVGIG (reference sequence). The CDR3 runs 12 residues. In nucleotides, the CDR3 is TGTGCCTGGAGTGGACAGGCCGGGGAGCTGTTTTTT. Its protein product is CAWSGQAGELFF.